These 11 T cell receptor beta chains were sequenced from one sample in a study of blood T cell repertoires in COVID-19. Sequenced by immunoSEQ multiplex PCR; TCRdb stores in-frame clones only, minus some. The repertoire consists of about 65,000 clones, with more than 90% occurring once and the leading ten covering over 1%. The specimen sequenced was peripheral blood. All receptors derive from a man in his sixties with acute or convalescent COVID-19.

In this sample, this clone turned up once. This chain uses TRBV19 with TRBJ2-1; 12 bases agree with TRBD1. CDR1 is LNHDA, CDR2 SQIVND, per germline (reference sequence). This CDR3 comprises 15 residues. With 7 bases clipped from V and 6 bases from J, the junction kept 7 bases outside the gene matches. The CDR3 sequence: CASKATGQGANEQFF. CDR3 DNA sequence: TGTGCCAGTAAAGCCACGGGACAGGGGGCCAATGAGCAGTTCTTC.

This chain connects TRBV19 to TRBJ1-1; maybe TRBD1 (6 bases). Trimming took 9 bases from V and 1 from J, leaving 18 bases between them. Looked up from germline, CDR1 is LNHDA and CDR2 is SQIVND (reference sequence). The CDR3 is made up of 15 amino acids. In DNA form, the CDR3 reads TGTGCCAGCGCGGACACAGGGCGCGGGAACACTGAAGCTTTCTTT. This translates into CASADTGRGNTEAFF.

CDR3 protein: CASSYRVPRGYEQYF. In nucleotides, the CDR3 is TGTGCCAGCAGTTACCGAGTCCCCAGGGGCTACGAGCAGTACTTC. V gene TRBV27 combines with J gene TRBJ2-7, with D perhaps TRBD1 (6 bases). V lost 4 bases and J lost 3, with 16 bases in between. CDR1 and CDR2 from the germline V gene are MNHEY and SMNVEV (reference sequence). The CDR3 totals 15 residues.

This clone was picked up one time. The chain recombines TRBV14 with TRBJ2-1, with D uncertain. V was shortened by 0 bases and J by 0 bases, with 24 bases between the two germline ends. The CDR3 has 21 amino acids. The germline V gene encodes CDR1 SGHDN and CDR2 FVKESK. The CDR3 reads CASSQDMRLRARVSSYNEQFF. CDR3 DNA: TGTGCCAGCAGCCAAGATATGAGGCTCCGTGCCAGAGTAAGCTCCTACAATGAGCAGTTCTTC.

The rearrangement uses TRBV3-1 (or the pseudogene TRBV3-2) and TRBJ2-2; 7 bases fit TRBD1. CDR3 size: 15 residues. With V trimmed by 3 bases and J by 5 bases, 6 bases remained unmatched. Germline V gene sequence: CDR1 LGHDT, CDR2 YNNKEL (reference sequence). The CDR3 reads CASSQGDSRTGELFF. The DNA of the CDR3 is TGTGCCAGCAGCCAGGGGGACAGTCGGACCGGGGAGCTGTTTTTT.

J is TRBJ1-1 and V is TRBV6-6; D not certain. With 1 base removed from V and 2 bases from J, the gap between germline ends came to 5 bases. The CDR3 covers 13 residues. In germline, CDR1 is MNHNY, CDR2 SVGAGI (reference sequence). Written as DNA, the CDR3 is TGTGCCAGCAGTTACTTACAAAACACTGAAGCTTTCTTT. The encoded protein is CASSYLQNTEAFF.

This chain joins TRBV6-5 and TRBJ1-2, with D perhaps TRBD1 (6 bases). There are 14 residues in the CDR3. Germline V lookup: CDR1 MNHEY, CDR2 SVGAGI. V was pared by 0 bases and J by 8 bases, with 13 bases between. CDR3 residues: CASSYSGGGQGYTF. CDR3 in DNA: TGTGCCAGCAGTTACTCTGGGGGGGGCCAGGGCTACACCTTC.

The rearrangement uses TRBV19 and TRBJ1-5; 9 bases match TRBD1. Germline loops: CDR1 LNHDA, CDR2 SQIVND (reference sequence). The CDR3 extends over 13 amino acids. J gave up 4 bases and V 5 bases, and 0 bases lay outside the gene matches. The CDR3 DNA reads as TGTGCCAGTAGTGGGACAGGGAATCAGCCCCAGCATTTT. Protein product: CASSGTGNQPQHF.

The chain has TRBV6-5 and TRBJ1-1; 8 positions agree with TRBD1. The V gene's germline CDR1 is MNHEY and CDR2 SVGAGI. The CDR3 spans 14 residues. The ends lost 4 bases at V and 0 bases at J; junction bases unmatched: 1. This CDR3 reads CASSSGQVNTEAFF. The CDR3 coding sequence is TGTGCCAGCAGTTCGGGACAGGTGAACACTGAAGCTTTCTTT.

Here the CDR3 DNA reads TGTGCCAGCACCCCGAACAGGTGGACCACTGAAGCTTTCTTT. Translated, it gives CASTPNRWTTEAFF. The rearrangement links TRBV2 to TRBJ1-1, with D possibly matching TRBD1 (5 bases). The CDR3 is 14 residues long. Germline-derived CDR1 and CDR2 are SNHLY and FYNNEI. V was shortened by 7 bases and J by 4 bases, with 16 bases between the two germline ends.

The chain carries TRBV5-1 and TRBJ1-1; 8 bases line up with TRBD1. Germline V gene lookup returns CDR1 SGHRS and CDR2 YFSETQ. This CDR3 is built from 14 residues. Trimming at V came to 4 bases and at J to 4 bases, leaving 6 bases not matched to a gene. The CDR3 bases are TGCGCCAGCAGCCACGGGACAGGCGCCACTGAAGCTTTCTTT. Residues: CASSHGTGATEAFF.